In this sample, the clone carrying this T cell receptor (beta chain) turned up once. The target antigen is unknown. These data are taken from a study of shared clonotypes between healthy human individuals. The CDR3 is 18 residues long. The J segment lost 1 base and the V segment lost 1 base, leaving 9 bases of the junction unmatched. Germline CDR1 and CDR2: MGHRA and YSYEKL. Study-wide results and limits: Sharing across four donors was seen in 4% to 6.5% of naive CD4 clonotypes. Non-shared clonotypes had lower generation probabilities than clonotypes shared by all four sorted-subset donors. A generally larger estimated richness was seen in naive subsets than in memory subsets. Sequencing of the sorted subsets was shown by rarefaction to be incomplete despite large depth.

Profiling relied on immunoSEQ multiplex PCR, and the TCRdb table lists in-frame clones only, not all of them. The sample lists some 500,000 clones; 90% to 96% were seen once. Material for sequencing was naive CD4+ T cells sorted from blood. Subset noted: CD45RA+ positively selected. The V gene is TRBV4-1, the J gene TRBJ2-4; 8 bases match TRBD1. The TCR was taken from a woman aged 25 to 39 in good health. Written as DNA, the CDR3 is TGCGCCAGCAGCCAAGGCCTCCAGGGGGCCGTGGCCAAAAACATTCAGTACTTC. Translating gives CASSQGLQGAVAKNIQYF.